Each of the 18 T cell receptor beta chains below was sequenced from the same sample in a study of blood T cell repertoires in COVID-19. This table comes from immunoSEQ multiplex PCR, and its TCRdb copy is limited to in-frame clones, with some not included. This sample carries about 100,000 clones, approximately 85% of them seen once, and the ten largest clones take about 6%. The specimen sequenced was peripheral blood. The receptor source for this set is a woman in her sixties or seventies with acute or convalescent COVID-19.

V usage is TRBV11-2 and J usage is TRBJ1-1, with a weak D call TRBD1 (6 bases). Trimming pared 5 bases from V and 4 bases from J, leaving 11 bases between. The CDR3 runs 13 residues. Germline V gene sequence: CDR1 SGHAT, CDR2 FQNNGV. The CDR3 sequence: CASSVFRGTEAFF. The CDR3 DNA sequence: TGTGCCAGCAGCGTTTTCAGGGGCACTGAAGCTTTCTTT.

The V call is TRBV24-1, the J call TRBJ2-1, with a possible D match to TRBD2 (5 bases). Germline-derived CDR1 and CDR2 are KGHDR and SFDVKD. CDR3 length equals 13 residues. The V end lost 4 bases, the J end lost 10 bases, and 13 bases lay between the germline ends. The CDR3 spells CATSEPGVAEQFF. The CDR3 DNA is TGTGCCACCAGTGAGCCCGGGGTGGCCGAGCAGTTCTTC.

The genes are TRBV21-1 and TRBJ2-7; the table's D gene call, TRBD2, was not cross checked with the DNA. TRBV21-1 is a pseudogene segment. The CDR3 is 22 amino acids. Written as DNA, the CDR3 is TGTGCCAGCAGCTCACCTCGTCGTAAGGACAGGGAGTACAGCGGGAGGTACTACGAGCAGTACGTC. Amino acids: CASSSPRRKDREYSGRYYEQYV.

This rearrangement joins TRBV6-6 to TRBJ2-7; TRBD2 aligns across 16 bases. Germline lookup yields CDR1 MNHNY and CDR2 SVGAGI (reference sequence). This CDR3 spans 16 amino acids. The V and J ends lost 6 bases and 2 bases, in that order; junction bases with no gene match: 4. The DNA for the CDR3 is TGTGCCAGCAGGGGGACTAGCGGGAGGGCAACCTACGAGCAGTACTTC. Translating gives CASRGTSGRATYEQYF.

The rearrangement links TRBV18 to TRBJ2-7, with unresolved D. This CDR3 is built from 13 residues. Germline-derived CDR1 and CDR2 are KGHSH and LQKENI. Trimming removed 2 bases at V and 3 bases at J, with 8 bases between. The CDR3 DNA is TGTGCCAGCTCACCAGTAAACGGCTACGAGCAGTACTTC. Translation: CASSPVNGYEQYF.

In DNA form, the CDR3 reads TGCGCCAGCAGCCCCGGACTTGTGAACACTGAAGCTTTCTTT. This encodes CASSPGLVNTEAFF. The chain is built from TRBV5-1 and TRBJ1-1; no reliable D call. Germline V gene lookup returns CDR1 SGHRS and CDR2 YFSETQ. The CDR3 contains 14 residues. Deletions cut 4 bases from V and 0 bases from J, with 10 bases between.

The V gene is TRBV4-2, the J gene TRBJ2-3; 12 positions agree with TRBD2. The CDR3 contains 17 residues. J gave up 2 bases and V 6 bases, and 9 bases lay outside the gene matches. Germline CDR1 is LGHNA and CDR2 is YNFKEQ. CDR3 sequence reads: CASRPGLAGRFTDTQYF. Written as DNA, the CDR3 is TGTGCCAGCAGGCCGGGACTAGCGGGCCGGTTCACAGATACGCAGTATTTT.

CDR3 sequence reads: CASSPVGAGNSPLHF. As DNA, the CDR3 is TGTGCCAGCAGCCCAGTGGGCGCTGGAAATTCACCCCTCCACTTT. The rearrangement links TRBV5-6 to TRBJ1-6, with D unresolved. This CDR3 comprises 15 residues. The germline V and J ends were trimmed by 4 bases and 7 bases, with 15 bases remaining between them. Germline loops: CDR1 SGHDT, CDR2 YYEEEE. The entire variable domain, with the rest obtained from reference TRBV5-6 and TRBJ1-6, is as follows: DAGVTQSPTHLIKTRGQQVTLRCSPKSGHDTVSWYQQALGQGPQFIFQYYEEEERQRGNFPDRFSGHQFPNYSSELNVNALLLGDSALYLCASSPVGAGNSPLHFGNGTRLTVT.

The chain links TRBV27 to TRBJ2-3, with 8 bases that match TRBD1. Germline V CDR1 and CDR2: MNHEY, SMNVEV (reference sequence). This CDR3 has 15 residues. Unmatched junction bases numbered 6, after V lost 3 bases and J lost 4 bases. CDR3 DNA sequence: TGTGCCAGCAGTTTCTCAGGGGGCGCGGCAGATACGCAGTATTTT. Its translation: CASSFSGGAADTQYF.

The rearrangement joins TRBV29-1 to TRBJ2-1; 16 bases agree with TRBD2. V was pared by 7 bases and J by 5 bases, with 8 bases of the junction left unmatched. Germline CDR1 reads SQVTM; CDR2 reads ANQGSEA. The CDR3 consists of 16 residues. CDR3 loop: CSGAGLAGGPHNEQFF. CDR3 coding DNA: TGCAGCGGGGCGGGACTAGCGGGAGGGCCCCACAATGAGCAGTTCTTC.

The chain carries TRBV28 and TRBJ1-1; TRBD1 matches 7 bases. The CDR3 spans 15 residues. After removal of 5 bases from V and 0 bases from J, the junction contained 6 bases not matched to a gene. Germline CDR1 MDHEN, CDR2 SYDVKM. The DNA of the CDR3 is TGTGCCAGCAGTCCCCACAGGGGCATGAACACTGAAGCTTTCTTT. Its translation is CASSPHRGMNTEAFF. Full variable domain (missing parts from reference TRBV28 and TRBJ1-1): DVKVTQSSRYLVKRTGEKVFLECVQDMDHENMFWYRQDPGLGLRLIYFSYDVKMKEKGDIPEGYSVSREKKERFSLILESASTNQTSMYLCASSPHRGMNTEAFFGQGTRLTVV.

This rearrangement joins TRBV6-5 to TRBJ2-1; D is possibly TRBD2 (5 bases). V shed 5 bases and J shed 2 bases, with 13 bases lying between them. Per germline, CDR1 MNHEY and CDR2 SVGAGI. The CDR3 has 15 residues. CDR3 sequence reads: CASSQSGVAYNEQFF. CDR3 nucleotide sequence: TGTGCCAGCAGTCAGAGCGGAGTCGCCTACAATGAGCAGTTCTTC.

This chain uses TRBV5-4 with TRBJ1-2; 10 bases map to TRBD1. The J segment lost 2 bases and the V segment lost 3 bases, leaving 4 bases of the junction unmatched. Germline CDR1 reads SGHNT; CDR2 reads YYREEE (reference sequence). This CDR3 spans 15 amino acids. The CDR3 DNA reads TGTGCCAGCAGCTCACCGGGACAGGGGAACTATGGCTACACCTTC. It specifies CASSSPGQGNYGYTF.

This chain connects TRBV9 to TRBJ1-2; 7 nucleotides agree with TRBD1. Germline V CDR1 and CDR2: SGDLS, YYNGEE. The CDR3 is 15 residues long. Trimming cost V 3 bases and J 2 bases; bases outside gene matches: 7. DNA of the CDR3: TGTGCCAGCAGCGCGGTGCAGGGGGGCAACTATGGCTACACCTTC. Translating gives CASSAVQGGNYGYTF.

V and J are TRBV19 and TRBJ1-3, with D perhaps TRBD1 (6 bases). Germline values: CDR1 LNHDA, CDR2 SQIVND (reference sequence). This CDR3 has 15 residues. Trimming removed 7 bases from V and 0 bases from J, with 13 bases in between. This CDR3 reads CASNYGTHSGNTIYF. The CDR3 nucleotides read TGTGCCAGTAATTATGGGACACACTCTGGAAACACCATATATTTT. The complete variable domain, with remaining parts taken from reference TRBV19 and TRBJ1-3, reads DGGITQSPKYLFRKEGQNVTLSCEQNLNHDAMYWYRQDPGQGLRLIYYSQIVNDFQKGDIAEGYSVSREKKESFPLTVTSAQKNPTAFYLCASNYGTHSGNTIYFGEGSWLTVV.

CDR3 in amino acids: CASRRLAGEANTGELFF. In nucleotides, the CDR3 is TGTGCCAGCCGGAGACTAGCGGGAGAAGCGAACACCGGGGAGCTGTTTTTT. The chain recombines TRBV7-3 with TRBJ2-2, with TRBD2 identical over 12 bases. Germline CDR1 reads SGHTA; CDR2 reads FQGTGA. The V segment lost 8 bases and the J segment 0 bases; nucleotides outside the gene matches: 7. This CDR3 region has 17 residues.

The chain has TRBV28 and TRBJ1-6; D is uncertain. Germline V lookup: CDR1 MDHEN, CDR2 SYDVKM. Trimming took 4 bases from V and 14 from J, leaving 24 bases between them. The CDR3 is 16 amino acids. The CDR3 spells CASSSTTAEYYLALHF. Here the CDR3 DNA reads TGTGCCAGCAGTTCAACGACTGCGGAATACTACCTAGCCCTCCACTTT.

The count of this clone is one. Written as DNA, the CDR3 is TGTGCCAGCAGCTTCGCGGGGTACAATGAGCAGTTCTTC. Protein product: CASSFAGYNEQFF. The V gene is TRBV5-4, the J gene TRBJ2-1, with D tentatively TRBD2 (6 bases). V lost 2 bases and J lost 4, with 7 bases in between. From germline, CDR1 is SGHNT and CDR2 YYREEE (reference sequence). The CDR3 is 13 residues long.